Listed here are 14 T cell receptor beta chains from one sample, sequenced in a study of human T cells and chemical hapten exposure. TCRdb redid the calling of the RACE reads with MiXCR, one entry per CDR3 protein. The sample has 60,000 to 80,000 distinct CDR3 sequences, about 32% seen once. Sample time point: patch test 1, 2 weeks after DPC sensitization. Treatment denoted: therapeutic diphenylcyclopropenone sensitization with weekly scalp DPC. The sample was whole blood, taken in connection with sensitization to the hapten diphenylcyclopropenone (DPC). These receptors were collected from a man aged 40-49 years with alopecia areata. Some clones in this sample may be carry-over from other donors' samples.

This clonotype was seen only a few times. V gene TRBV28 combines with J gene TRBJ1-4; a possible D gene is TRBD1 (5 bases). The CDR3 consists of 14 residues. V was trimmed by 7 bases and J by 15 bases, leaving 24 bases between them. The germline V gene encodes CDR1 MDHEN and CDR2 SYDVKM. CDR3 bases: TGTGCCAGCACCATTGCAGGTCGGGGGACTGTGATGTTTTTT. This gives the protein CASTIAGRGTVMFF.

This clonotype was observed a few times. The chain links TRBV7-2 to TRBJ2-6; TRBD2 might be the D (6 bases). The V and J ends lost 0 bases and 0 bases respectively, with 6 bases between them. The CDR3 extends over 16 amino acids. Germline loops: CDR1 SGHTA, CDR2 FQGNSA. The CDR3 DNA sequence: TGTGCCAGCAGCTTAGCGGGGGGCTCTGGGGCCAACGTCCTGACTTTC. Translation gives CASSLAGGSGANVLTF.

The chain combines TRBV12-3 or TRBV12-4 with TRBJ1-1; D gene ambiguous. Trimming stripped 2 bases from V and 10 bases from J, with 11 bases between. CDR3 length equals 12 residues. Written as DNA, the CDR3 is TGTGCCAGCAGTTTATTCGCGGGTGGAGCTTTCTTT. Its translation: CASSLFAGGAFF.

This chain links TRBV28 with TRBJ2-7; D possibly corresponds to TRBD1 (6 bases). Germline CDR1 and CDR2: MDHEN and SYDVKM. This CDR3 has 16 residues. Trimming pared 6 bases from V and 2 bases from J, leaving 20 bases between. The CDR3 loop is CASRPGHTGFTYEQYF. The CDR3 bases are TGTGCCAGCAGACCCGGCCACACAGGGTTTACCTACGAGCAGTACTTC.

CDR3 amino acids: CASSLAVSLAGGLYEQYF. The CDR3, as DNA: TGTGCCAGCAGCTTAGCGGTATCTCTAGCGGGAGGGCTTTACGAGCAGTACTTC. The chain joins TRBV7-2 to TRBJ2-7; 12 bases align to TRBD2. Germline V gene data show CDR1 as SGHTA and CDR2 as FQGNSA. The CDR3 spans 18 residues. V shed 0 bases, J shed 4 bases, and the junction held 10 bases outside the gene matches.

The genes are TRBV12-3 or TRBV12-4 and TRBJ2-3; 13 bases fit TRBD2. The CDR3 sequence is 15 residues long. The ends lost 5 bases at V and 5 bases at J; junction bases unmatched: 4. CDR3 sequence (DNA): TGTGCCAGCAGTCGGACTAGCGGGAGAGGAGATACGCAGTATTTT. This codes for CASSRTSGRGDTQYF.

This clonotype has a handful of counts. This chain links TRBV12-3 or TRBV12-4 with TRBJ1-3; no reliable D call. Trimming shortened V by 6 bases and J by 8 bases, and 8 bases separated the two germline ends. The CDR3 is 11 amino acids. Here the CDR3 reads CASRGQDTIYF. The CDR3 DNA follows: TGTGCCAGCAGAGGCCAGGACACCATATATTTT.

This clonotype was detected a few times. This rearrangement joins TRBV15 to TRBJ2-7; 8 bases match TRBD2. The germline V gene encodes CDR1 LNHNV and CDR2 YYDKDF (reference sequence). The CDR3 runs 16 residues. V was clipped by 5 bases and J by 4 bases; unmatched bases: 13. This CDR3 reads CATSGTGSGSRYEQYF. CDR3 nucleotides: TGTGCCACCAGCGGGACTGGAAGCGGGAGTCGGTACGAGCAGTACTTC.

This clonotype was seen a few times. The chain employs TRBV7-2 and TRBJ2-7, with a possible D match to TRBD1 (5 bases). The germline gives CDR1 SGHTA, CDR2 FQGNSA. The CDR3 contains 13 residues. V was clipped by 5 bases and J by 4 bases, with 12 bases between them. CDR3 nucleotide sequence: TGTGCCAGCAGCGCGGACAAGCAGTACGAGCAGTACTTC. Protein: CASSADKQYEQYF. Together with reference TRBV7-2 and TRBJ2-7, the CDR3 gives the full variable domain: GAGVSQSPSNKVTEKGKDVELRCDPISGHTALYWYRQSLGQGLEFLIYFQGNSAPDKSGLPSDRFSAERTGGSVSTLTIQRTQQEDSAVYLCASSADKQYEQYFGPGTRLTVT.

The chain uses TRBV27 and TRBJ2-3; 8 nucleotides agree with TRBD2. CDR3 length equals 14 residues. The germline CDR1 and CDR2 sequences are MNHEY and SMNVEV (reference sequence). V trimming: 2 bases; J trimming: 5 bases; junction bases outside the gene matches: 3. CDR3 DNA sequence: TGTGCCAGCAGTTTAGTGGCGGGAGGAGATACGCAGTATTTT. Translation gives CASSLVAGGDTQYF.

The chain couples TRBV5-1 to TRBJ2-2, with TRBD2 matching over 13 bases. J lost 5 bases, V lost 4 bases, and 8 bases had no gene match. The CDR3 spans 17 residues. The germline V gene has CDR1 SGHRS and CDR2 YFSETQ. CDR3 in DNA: TGCGCCAGCAGCACCAGGACTAGCGGGAGATCTACCGGGGAGCTGTTTTTT. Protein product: CASSTRTSGRSTGELFF.

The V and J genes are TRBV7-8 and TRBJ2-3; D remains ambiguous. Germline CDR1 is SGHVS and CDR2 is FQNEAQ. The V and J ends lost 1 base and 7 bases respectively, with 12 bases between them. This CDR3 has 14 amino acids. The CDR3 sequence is CASSLEQPGYTQYF. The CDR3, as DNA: TGTGCCAGCAGCTTAGAGCAGCCCGGGTATACGCAGTATTTT.

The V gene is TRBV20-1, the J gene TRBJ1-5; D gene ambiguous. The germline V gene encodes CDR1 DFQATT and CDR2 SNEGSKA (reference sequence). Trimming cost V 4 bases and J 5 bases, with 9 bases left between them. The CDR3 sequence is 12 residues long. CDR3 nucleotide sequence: TGCAGTGCTAAGCCTAAGGATCAGCCCCAGCATTTT. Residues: CSAKPKDQPQHF.

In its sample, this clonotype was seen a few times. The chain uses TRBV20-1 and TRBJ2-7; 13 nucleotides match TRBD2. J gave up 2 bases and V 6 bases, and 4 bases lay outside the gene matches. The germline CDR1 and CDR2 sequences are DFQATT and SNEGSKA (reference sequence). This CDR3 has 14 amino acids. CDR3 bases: TGCAGTGCCGGGACTAGCGGGAAGGCCTACGAGCAGTACTTC. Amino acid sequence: CSAGTSGKAYEQYF.